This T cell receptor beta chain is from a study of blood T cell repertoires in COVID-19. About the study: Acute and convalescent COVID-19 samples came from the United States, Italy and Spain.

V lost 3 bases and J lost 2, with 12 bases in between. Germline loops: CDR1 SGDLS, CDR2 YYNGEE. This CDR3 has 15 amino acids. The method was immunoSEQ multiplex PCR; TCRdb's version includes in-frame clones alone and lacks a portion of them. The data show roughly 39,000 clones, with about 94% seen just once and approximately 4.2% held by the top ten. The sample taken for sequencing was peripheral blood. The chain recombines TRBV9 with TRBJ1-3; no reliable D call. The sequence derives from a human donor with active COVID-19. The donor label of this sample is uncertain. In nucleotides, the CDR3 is TGTGCCAGCAGCGAAAAGGAGGTTCCTGGAAACACCATATATTTT. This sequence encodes CASSEKEVPGNTIYF.